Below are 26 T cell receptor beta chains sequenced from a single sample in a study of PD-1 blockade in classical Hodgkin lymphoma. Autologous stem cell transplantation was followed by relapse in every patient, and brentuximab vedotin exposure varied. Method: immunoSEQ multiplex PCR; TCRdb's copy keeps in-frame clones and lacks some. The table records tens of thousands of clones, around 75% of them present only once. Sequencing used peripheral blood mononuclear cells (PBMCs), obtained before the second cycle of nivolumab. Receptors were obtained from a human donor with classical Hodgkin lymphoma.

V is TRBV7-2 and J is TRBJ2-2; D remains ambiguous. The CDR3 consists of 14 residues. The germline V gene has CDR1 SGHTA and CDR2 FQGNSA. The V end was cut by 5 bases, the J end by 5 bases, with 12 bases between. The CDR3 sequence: CASSPRVLTGELFF. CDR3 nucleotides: TGTGCCAGCAGCCCCCGTGTTTTGACCGGGGAGCTGTTTTTT. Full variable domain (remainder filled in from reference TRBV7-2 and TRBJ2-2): GAGVSQSPSNKVTEKGKDVELRCDPISGHTALYWYRQSLGQGLEFLIYFQGNSAPDKSGLPSDRFSAERTGGSVSTLTIQRTQQEDSAVYLCASSPRVLTGELFFGEGSRLTVL.

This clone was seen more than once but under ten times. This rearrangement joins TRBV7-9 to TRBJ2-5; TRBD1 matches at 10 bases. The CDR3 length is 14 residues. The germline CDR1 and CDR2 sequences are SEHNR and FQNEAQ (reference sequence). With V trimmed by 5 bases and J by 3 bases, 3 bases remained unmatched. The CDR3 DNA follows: TGTGCCAGCAGCAATGGACAGGGGGAAGAGACCCAGTACTTC. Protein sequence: CASSNGQGEETQYF.

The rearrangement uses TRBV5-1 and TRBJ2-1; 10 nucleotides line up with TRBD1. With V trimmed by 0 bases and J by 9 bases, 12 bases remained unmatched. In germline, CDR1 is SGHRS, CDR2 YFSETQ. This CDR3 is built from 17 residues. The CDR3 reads CASSLAPPGTGDPEQFF. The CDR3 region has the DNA TGCGCCAGCAGCTTGGCCCCCCCTGGGACAGGGGACCCTGAGCAGTTCTTC.

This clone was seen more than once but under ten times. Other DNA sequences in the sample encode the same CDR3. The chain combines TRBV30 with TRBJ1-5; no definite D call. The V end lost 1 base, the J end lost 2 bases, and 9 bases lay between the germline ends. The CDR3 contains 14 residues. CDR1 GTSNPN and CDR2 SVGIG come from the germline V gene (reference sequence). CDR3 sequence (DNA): TGTGCCTGGAGTGGGGAGGGTGGCAATCAGCCCCAGCATTTT. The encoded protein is CAWSGEGGNQPQHF.

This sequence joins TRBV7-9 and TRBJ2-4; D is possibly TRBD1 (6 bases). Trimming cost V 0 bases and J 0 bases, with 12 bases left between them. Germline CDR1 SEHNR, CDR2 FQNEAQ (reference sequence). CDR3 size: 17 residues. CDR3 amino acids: CASSLAQGLLAKNIQYF. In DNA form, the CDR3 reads TGTGCCAGCAGCTTAGCCCAGGGGCTTCTAGCCAAAAACATTCAGTACTTC.

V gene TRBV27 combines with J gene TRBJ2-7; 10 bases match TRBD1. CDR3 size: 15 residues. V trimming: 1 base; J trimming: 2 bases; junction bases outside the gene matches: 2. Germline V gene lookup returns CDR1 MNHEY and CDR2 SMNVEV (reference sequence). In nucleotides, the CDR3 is TGTGCCAGCAGTTTATTGGGGACAGGGGCCTACGAGCAGTACTTC. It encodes CASSLLGTGAYEQYF.

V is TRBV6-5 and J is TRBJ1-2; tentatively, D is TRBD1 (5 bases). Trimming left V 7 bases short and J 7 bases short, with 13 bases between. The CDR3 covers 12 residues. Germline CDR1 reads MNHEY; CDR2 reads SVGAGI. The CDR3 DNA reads TGTGCCAGCAAGGGGTGGGAGGGTGGCTACACCTTC. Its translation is CASKGWEGGYTF.

The CDR3 DNA reads TGTGCCAGCAGTTTATTCCTATTCCAGCAGTACTTC. Its translation: CASSLFLFQQYF. This sequence joins TRBV28 and TRBJ2-7, with unresolved D. The CDR3 contains 12 residues. CDR1 and CDR2 from the germline V gene are MDHEN and SYDVKM. Trimming cost V 1 base and J 8 bases, with 9 bases left between them.

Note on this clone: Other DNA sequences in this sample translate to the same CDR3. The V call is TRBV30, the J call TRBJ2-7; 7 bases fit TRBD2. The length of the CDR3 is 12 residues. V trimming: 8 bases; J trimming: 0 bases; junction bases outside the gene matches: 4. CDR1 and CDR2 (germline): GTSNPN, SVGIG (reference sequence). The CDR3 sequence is CAGGGSSYEQYF. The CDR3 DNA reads TGTGCCGGGGGGGGGAGCTCCTACGAGCAGTACTTC.

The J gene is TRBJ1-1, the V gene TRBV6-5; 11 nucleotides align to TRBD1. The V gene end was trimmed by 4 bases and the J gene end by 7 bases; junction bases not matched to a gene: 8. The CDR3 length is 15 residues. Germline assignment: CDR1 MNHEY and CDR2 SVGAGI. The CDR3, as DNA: TGTGCCAGCAGTTTGAGGGACAGGGGGTTTAGTGAAGCTTTCTTT. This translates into CASSLRDRGFSEAFF.

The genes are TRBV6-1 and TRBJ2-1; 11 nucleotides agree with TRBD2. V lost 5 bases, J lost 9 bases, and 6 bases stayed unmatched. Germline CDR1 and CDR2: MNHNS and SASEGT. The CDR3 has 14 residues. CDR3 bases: TGTGCCAGCAGTAACGTAGCGGGAGGGGGTGAGCAGTTCTTC. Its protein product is CASSNVAGGGEQFF.

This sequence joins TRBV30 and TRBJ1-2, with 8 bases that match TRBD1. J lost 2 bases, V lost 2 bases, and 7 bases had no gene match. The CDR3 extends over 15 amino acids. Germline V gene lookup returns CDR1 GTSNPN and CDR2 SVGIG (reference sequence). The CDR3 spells CAWSPLDRENYGYTF. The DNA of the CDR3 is TGTGCCTGGAGTCCCCTGGACAGGGAAAACTATGGCTACACCTTC. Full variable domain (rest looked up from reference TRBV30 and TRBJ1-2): SQTIHQWPATLVQPVGSPLSLECTVEGTSNPNLYWYRQAAGRGLQLLFYSVGIGQISSEVPQNLSASRPQDRQFILSSKKLLLSDSGFYLCAWSPLDRENYGYTFGSGTRLTVV.

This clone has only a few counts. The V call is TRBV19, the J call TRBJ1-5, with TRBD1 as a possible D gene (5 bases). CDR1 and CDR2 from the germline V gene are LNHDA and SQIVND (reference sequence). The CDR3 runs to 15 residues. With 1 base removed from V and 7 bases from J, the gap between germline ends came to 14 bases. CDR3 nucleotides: TGTGCCAGTAGTATAGTGGGCAGGGACTTGCAGCCCCAGCATTTT. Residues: CASSIVGRDLQPQHF.

CDR3 residues: CASTVADTNYGYTF. As DNA, the CDR3 is TGTGCCAGCACCGTGGCGGACACGAACTATGGCTACACCTTC. The chain couples TRBV6-1 to TRBJ1-2; D perhaps matches TRBD1 (5 bases). Germline V gene data show CDR1 as MNHNS and CDR2 as SASEGT. V shed 7 bases and J shed 2 bases, with 14 bases lying between them. The length of the CDR3 is 14 residues.

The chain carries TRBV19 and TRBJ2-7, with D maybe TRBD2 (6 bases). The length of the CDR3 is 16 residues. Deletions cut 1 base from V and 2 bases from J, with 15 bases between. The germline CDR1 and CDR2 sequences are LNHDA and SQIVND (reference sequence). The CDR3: CASSIGIAGTPYEQYF. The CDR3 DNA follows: TGTGCCAGTAGTATAGGGATCGCGGGAACCCCCTACGAGCAGTACTTC.

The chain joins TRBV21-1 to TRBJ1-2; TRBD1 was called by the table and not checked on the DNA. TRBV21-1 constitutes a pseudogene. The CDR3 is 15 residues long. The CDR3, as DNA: TGTGCCAGCAGCGCTCGCTACAGAAAGACCTATGGCTACACCTTC. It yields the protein CASSARYRKTYGYTF.

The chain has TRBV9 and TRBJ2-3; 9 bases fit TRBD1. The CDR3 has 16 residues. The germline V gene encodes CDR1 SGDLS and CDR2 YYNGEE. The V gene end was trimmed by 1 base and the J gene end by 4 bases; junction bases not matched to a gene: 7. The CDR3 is CASSVRTGAVADTQYF. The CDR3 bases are TGTGCCAGCAGCGTACGGACAGGGGCGGTGGCAGATACGCAGTATTTT.

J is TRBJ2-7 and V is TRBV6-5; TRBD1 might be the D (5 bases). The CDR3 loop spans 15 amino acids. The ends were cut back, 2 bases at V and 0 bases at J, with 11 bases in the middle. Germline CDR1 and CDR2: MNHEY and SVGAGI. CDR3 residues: CASSYGAASSYEQYF. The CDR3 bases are TGTGCCAGCAGTTACGGGGCAGCCAGCTCCTACGAGCAGTACTTC.

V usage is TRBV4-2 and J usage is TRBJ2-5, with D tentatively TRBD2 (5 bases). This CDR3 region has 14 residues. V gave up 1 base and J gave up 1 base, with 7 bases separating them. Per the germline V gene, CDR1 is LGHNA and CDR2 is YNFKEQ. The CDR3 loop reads CASSQGTLQETQYF. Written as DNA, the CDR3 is TGTGCCAGCAGCCAAGGGACTCTCCAAGAGACCCAGTACTTC.

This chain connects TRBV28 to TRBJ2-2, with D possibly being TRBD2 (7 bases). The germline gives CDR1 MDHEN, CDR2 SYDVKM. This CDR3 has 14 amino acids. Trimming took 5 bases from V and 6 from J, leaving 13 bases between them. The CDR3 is CASSILGGAGELFF. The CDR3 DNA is TGTGCCAGCAGTATCCTAGGGGGGGCCGGGGAGCTGTTTTTT.

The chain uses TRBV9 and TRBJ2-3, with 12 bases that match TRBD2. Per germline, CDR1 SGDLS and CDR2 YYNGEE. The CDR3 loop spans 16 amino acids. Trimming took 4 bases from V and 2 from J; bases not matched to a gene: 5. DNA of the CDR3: TGTGCCAGCAGCACTAGACTAGCGGGAGCCACAGATACGCAGTATTTT. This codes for CASSTRLAGATDTQYF.

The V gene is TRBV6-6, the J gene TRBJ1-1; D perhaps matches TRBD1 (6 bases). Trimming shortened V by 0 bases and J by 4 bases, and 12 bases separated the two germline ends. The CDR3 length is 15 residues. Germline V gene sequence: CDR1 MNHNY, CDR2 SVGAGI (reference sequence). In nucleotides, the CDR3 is TGTGCCAGCAGTTACTCGATAGGAGGGGGCACTGAAGCTTTCTTT. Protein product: CASSYSIGGGTEAFF.

In DNA form, the CDR3 reads TGCGCCAGCAGCCAAGACCCTGGGCTGCCCTGCCGACTAGGAGGTGGCAATGAGCAGTTCTTC. Translation: CASSQDPGLPCRLGGGNEQFF. The genes are TRBV4-1 and TRBJ2-1; D possibly corresponds to TRBD2 (6 bases). There are 21 residues in the CDR3. Germline loops: CDR1 MGHRA, CDR2 YSYEKL. V was pared by 0 bases and J by 6 bases, with 30 bases between.

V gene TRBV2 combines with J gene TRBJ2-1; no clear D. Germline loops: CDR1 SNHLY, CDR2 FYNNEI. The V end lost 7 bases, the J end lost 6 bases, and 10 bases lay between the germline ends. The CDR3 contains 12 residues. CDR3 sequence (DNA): TGTGCCAGCATCATCGGCCTCAATGAGCAGTTCTTC. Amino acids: CASIIGLNEQFF. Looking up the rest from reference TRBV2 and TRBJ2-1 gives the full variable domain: EPEVTQTPSHQVTQMGQEVILRCVPISNHLYFYWYRQILGQKVEFLVSFYNNEISEKSEIFDDQFSVERPDGSNFTLKIRSTKLEDSAMYFCASIIGLNEQFFGPGTRLTVL.

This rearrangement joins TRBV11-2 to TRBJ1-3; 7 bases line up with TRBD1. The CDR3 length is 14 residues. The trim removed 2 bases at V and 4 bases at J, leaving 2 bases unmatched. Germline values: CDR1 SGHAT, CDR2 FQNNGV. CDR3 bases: TGTGCCAGCAGCTTAAAGGGGGCCGGAAACACCATATATTTT. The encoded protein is CASSLKGAGNTIYF. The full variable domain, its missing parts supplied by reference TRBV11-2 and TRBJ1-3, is EAGVAQSPRYKIIEKRQSVAFWCNPISGHATLYWYQQILGQGPKLLIQFQNNGVVDDSQLPKDRFSAERLKGVDSTLKIQPAKLEDSAVYLCASSLKGAGNTIYFGEGSWLTVV.

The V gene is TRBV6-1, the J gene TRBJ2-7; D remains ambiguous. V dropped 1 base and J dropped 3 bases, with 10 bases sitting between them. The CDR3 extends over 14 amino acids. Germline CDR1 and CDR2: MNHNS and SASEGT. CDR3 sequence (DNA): TGTGCCAGCAGTGAAGAGGAAGTCTACTACGAGCAGTACTTC. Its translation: CASSEEEVYYEQYF.